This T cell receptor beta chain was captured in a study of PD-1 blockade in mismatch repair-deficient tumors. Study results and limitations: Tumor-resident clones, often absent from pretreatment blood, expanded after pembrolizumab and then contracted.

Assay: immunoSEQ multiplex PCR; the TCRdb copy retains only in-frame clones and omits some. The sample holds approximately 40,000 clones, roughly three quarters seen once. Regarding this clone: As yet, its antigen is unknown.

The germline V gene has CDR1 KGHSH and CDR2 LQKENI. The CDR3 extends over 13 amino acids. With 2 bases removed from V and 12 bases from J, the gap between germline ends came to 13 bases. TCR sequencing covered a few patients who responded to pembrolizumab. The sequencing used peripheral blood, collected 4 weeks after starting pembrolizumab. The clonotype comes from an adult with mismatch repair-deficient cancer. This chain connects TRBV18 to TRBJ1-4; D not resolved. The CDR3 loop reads CASSPGREIELFF. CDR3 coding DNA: TGTGCCAGCTCACCAGGACGCGAGATAGAACTGTTTTTT.